This TCR beta chain was sequenced for a study of T cell responses to AZD1222 COVID-19 vaccine. The study's findings and limits: Seropositive AZD1222 recipients at baseline numbered only five to seven.

A remark on this clone: Its antigen is unknown.

Sequenced by immunoSEQ multiplex PCR; TCRdb stores in-frame clones only, minus some. Of about 140,000 clones in the sample, more than 85% were seen once. The germline V gene has CDR1 LGHNA and CDR2 YNFKEQ. After removal of 4 bases from V and 3 bases from J, the junction contained 12 bases not matched to a gene. The CDR3 is 17 residues long. The TCR was taken from an adult who received the AZD1222 COVID-19 vaccine. The input for sequencing was peripheral blood, taken 28 days after the second AZD1222 dose. The chain couples TRBV4-2 to TRBJ2-7; 10 positions match TRBD1. CDR3 sequence: CASSPREGGTGDYEQYF. CDR3 nucleotide sequence: TGTGCCAGCAGCCCGCGCGAAGGCGGGACAGGGGACTACGAGCAGTACTTC.